This TCR beta chain stems from a study of CD4+ T cells in melanoma. Generated by immunoSEQ multiplex PCR, the TCRdb table keeps only in-frame clones and is missing some. The sample comprises more than 13,000 clones, 62% of which are singletons, and 11% to 15% rests with the top ten. Sequenced: cells from a culture (not recorded whether cultured in vitro). This TCR was recovered from a human donor with melanoma.

The CDR3 protein is CASEKGVVYNEQFF. In DNA form, the CDR3 reads TGTGCCAGCGAAAAGGGAGTGGTCTACAATGAGCAGTTCTTC. The chain combines TRBV5-8 with TRBJ2-1; D is possibly TRBD2 (5 bases). V was clipped by 7 bases and J by 3 bases, with 14 bases between them. Germline V lookup: CDR1 SGHTS, CDR2 YDEGEE. CDR3 length equals 14 residues. Based on the CDR3 plus reference TRBV5-8 and TRBJ2-1, the full variable domain is EAGVTQSPTHLIKTRGQQATLRCSPISGHTSVYWYQQALGLGLQFLLWYDEGEERNRGNFPPRFSGRQFPNYSSELNVNALELEDSALYLCASEKGVVYNEQFFGPGTRLTVL.